The 16 T cell receptor beta chains below come from one sample, sequenced in a study of cytomegalovirus exposure and HLA in healthy donors. Vbeta (60) and Jbeta (13) primers were used in the PCR. The method was immunoSEQ multiplex PCR; TCRdb's version includes in-frame clones alone and lacks a portion of them. The table records 150,000 to 200,000 clones, 78% of them present only once. Sample: PBMCs. The receptors here all came from a woman aged 30 to 39 in good health and CMV-seropositive.

V gene TRBV19 combines with J gene TRBJ2-1; 12 positions agree with TRBD2. Germline V gives CDR1 LNHDA, CDR2 SQIVND (reference sequence). The V segment lost 5 bases and the J segment 0 bases; nucleotides outside the gene matches: 8. The CDR3 covers 18 residues. CDR3: CASSSGLAGLSSYNEQFF. The CDR3 bases are TGTGCCAGTAGTTCTGGACTAGCGGGGCTGAGCTCCTACAATGAGCAGTTCTTC.

The chain is built from TRBV7-8 and TRBJ1-3, with D uncertain. Trimming removed 5 bases from V and 0 bases from J, with 14 bases in between. Germline loops: CDR1 SGHVS, CDR2 FQNEAQ. The CDR3 spans 16 residues. In DNA form, the CDR3 reads TGTGCCAGCAGCCTACTCTCCAAGAGCTCTGGAAACACCATATATTTT. This gives the protein CASSLLSKSSGNTIYF.

V usage is TRBV5-1 and J usage is TRBJ2-5; TRBD2 aligns across 8 bases. Losses at the gene ends were 0 bases for V and 4 bases for J; bases not matched to a gene: 5. This CDR3 region has 15 residues. Looked up from germline, CDR1 is SGHRS and CDR2 is YFSETQ. In DNA, the CDR3 is TGCGCCAGCAGCTTGGTCGGGGGGGCCGGAGAGACCCAGTACTTC. Amino acids: CASSLVGGAGETQYF.

The rearrangement joins TRBV27 to TRBJ1-1, with TRBD1 matching 7 bases. CDR1 MNHEY and CDR2 SMNVEV come from the germline V gene (reference sequence). The CDR3 covers 14 residues. Trimming took 6 bases from V and 5 from J; bases not matched to a gene: 9. CDR3 in DNA: TGTGCCAGCAGAGTAGACAGGGTGGTAACTGAAGCTTTCTTT. This encodes CASRVDRVVTEAFF.

The table lists this clone with a count of one. The chain recombines TRBV6-4 with TRBJ1-5, with 7 bases identical to TRBD1. This CDR3 region has 16 residues. CDR1 and CDR2 (germline): MRHNA, SNTAGT. Trimming at V came to 7 bases and at J to 3 bases, leaving 12 bases not matched to a gene. CDR3 protein: CASTLTAGQSNQPQHF. In DNA, the CDR3 is TGTGCCAGCACCCTCACCGCGGGACAGTCCAATCAGCCCCAGCATTTT.

The gene calls are TRBV7-9 and TRBJ1-2; tentative D call: TRBD1 (5 bases). This CDR3 comprises 14 residues. Germline V gene lookup returns CDR1 SEHNR and CDR2 FQNEAQ (reference sequence). The V end lost 8 bases, the J end lost 7 bases, and 20 bases lay between the germline ends. The DNA of the CDR3 is TGTGCCAGCTCCACAGGAGGGAATATTGGTGGCTACACCTTC. Residues: CASSTGGNIGGYTF.

The chain recombines TRBV27 with TRBJ2-1; the D gene is possibly TRBD1 (6 bases). The CDR3 totals 15 residues. V lost 0 bases and J lost 9, with 15 bases in between. Germline V gene lookup returns CDR1 MNHEY and CDR2 SMNVEV (reference sequence). The CDR3 DNA reads as TGTGCCAGCAGTTTATCCGGCAGGGGATTGGGTGAGCAGTTCTTC. It is translated as CASSLSGRGLGEQFF.

The chain carries TRBV10-2 and TRBJ1-1, with 7 nucleotides matching TRBD1. CDR1 WSHSY and CDR2 SAAADI come from the germline V gene. The CDR3 contains 12 residues. J lost 7 bases, V lost 6 bases, and 5 bases had no gene match. The CDR3 is CASRRQGFEAFF. In nucleotides, the CDR3 is TGCGCCAGCAGACGACAGGGCTTTGAAGCTTTCTTT.

The rearrangement uses TRBV5-4 and TRBJ2-7; the D gene is possibly TRBD2 (5 bases). Trimming removed 4 bases at V and 1 base at J, with 12 bases between. The CDR3 is made up of 14 amino acids. The germline V gene encodes CDR1 SGHNT and CDR2 YYREEE (reference sequence). CDR3 sequence reads: CASSLGRDSYEQYF. The CDR3 coding sequence is TGTGCCAGCAGCCTGGGTCGGGATTCCTACGAGCAGTACTTC. The full variable domain, rest sourced from reference TRBV5-4 and TRBJ2-7, is ETGVTQSPTHLIKTRGQQVTLRCSSQSGHNTVSWYQQALGQGPQFIFQYYREEENGRGNFPPRFSGLQFPNYSSELNVNALELDDSALYLCASSLGRDSYEQYFGPGTRLTVT.

This chain joins TRBV28 and TRBJ1-5, with D possibly matching TRBD1 (5 bases). CDR1 MDHEN and CDR2 SYDVKM come from the germline V gene. V dropped 7 bases and J dropped 6 bases, with 16 bases sitting between them. The CDR3 contains 14 residues. The CDR3 here is CASTPWRGRQPQHF. CDR3 nucleotides: TGTGCCAGCACCCCCTGGAGGGGCCGTCAGCCCCAGCATTTT.

V usage is TRBV6-5 and J usage is TRBJ2-7; the match to TRBD2 covers 8 bases. With V trimmed by 6 bases and J by 10 bases, 5 bases remained unmatched. The CDR3 contains 11 residues. Germline V gives CDR1 MNHEY, CDR2 SVGAGI. CDR3 sequence reads: CASRRGEEQYF. The CDR3 DNA reads as TGTGCCAGCAGGCGGGGGGAAGAACAGTACTTC.

The genes are TRBV7-8 and TRBJ1-4; D not certain. Looked up from germline, CDR1 is SGHVS and CDR2 is FQNEAQ. V was cut by 1 base and J by 0 bases, with 9 bases left in between. This CDR3 comprises 16 residues. In nucleotides, the CDR3 is TGTGCCAGCAGCTTAGAGCGATGGTCAACTAATGAAAAACTGTTTTTT. Its translation: CASSLERWSTNEKLFF.

This clone was found once. The chain couples TRBV5-1 to TRBJ1-2, with 8 bases fitting TRBD1. Germline V lookup: CDR1 SGHRS, CDR2 YFSETQ. This CDR3 contains 17 residues. J gave up 3 bases and V 6 bases, and 16 bases lay outside the gene matches. The CDR3, as DNA: TGCGCCAGCACCCTTGCTCCAGGGACAGGTGCCTACTATGGCTACACCTTC. It codes for CASTLAPGTGAYYGYTF.

The chain combines TRBV4-1 with TRBJ2-1; 7 positions match TRBD2. CDR3 length: 12 amino acids. After removal of 8 bases from V and 7 bases from J, the junction contained 5 bases not matched to a gene. CDR1 MGHRA and CDR2 YSYEKL come from the germline V gene. The CDR3 loop is CASGTSENEQFF. The CDR3 DNA is TGCGCCAGCGGTACTAGCGAAAATGAGCAGTTCTTC.

The chain employs TRBV7-2 and TRBJ2-2; D is perhaps TRBD2 (6 bases). Germline CDR1 and CDR2: SGHTA and FQGNSA. CDR3 length: 16 amino acids. The V and J ends lost 3 bases and 13 bases respectively, with 24 bases between them. The CDR3 here is CASSFLPGLPAERLFF. As DNA, the CDR3 is TGTGCCAGCAGCTTCCTCCCGGGACTTCCCGCGGAGAGGCTGTTTTTT. The variable domain in full, with the rest retrieved from reference TRBV7-2 and TRBJ2-2, is GAGVSQSPSNKVTEKGKDVELRCDPISGHTALYWYRQSLGQGLEFLIYFQGNSAPDKSGLPSDRFSAERTGGSVSTLTIQRTQQEDSAVYLCASSFLPGLPAERLFFGEGSRLTVL.

This clone was seen once. This chain connects TRBV6-1 to TRBJ1-4, with 8 bases identical to TRBD1. With V trimmed by 8 bases and J by 8 bases, 4 bases remained unmatched. CDR3 length equals 12 residues. Germline CDR1 is MNHNS and CDR2 is SASEGT. In nucleotides, the CDR3 is TGTGCCAGCGGAGACAGGGGAGAAAAACTGTTTTTT. Protein sequence: CASGDRGEKLFF.